This TCR beta chain was found in a study of T cells in Graves' hyperthyroidism and ophthalmopathy. The V and J ends lost 4 bases and 6 bases, in that order; junction bases with no gene match: 13. The CDR3 spans 16 residues. CDR1 is SEHNR, CDR2 FQNEAQ, per germline (reference sequence). This clonotype was observed at least ten times. Patients were excluded for uncontrolled infection, other autoimmune disease, pregnancy or lactation. Amplification yielded TCR beta CDR3 regions, with RNA transcripts as the source. HTBI primers were the set used in a first-round RT-PCR of the TCR CDR3. TCRdb called the multiplex PCR reads again in MiXCR, with one record for every CDR3 protein. The table has around 480,000 distinct CDR3 sequences, 14% seen once.

This chain connects TRBV7-9 to TRBJ2-7, with 9 nucleotides matching TRBD2. The sequence came from a young woman with Graves' hyperthyroidism. Sample: blood. Here the CDR3 reads CASSSAPLSGRSEQYF. CDR3 DNA: TGTGCCAGCAGCTCCGCCCCTCTTAGCGGGAGAAGCGAGCAGTACTTC.